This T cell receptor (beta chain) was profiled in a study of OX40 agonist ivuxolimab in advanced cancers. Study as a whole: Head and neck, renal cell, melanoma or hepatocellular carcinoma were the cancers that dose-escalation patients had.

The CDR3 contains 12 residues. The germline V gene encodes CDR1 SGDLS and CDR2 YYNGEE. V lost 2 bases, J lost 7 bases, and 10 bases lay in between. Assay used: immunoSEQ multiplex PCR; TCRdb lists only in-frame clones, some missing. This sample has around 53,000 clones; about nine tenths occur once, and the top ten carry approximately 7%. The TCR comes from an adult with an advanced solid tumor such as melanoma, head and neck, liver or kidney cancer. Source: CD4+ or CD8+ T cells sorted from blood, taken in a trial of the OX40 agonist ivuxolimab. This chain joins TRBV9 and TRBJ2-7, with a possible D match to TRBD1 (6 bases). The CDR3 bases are TGTGCCAGCAGCGTCGCCCAGGGGGAGCAGTACTTC. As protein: CASSVAQGEQYF.